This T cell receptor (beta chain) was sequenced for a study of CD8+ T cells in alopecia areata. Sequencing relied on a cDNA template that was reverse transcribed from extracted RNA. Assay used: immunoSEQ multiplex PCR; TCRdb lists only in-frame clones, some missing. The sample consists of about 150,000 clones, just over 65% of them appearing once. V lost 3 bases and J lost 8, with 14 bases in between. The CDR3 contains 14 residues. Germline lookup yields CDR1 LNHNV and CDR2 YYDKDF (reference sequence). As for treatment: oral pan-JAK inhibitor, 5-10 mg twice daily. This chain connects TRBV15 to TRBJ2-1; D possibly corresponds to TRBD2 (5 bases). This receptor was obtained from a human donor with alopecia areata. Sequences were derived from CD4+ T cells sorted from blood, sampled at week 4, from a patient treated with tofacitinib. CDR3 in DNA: TGTGCCACCAGCAGGCCGCCCCGGGGATATGAGCAGTTCTTC. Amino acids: CATSRPPRGYEQFF.